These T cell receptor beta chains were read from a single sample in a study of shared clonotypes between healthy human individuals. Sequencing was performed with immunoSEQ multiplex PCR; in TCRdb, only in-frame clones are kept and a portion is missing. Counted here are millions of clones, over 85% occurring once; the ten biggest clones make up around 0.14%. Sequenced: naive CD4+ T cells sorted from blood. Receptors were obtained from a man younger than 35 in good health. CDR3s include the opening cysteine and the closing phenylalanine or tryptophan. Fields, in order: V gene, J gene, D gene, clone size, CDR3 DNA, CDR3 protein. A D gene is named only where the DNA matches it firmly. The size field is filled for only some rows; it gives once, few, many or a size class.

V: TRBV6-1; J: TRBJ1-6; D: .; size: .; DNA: TGTGCCAGCAGTGAAGAGGGCAGGGCCAATTCACCCCTCCACTTT; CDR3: CASSEEGRANSPLHF
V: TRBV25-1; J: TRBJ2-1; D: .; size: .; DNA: TGTGCCAGCAGTGGGGACAATGAGCAGTTCTTC; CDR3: CASSGDNEQFF
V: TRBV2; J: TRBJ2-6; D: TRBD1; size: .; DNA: TGTGCCAGCAGTGAAGGGCACCCCGGGACAGGGGCCGGGGCCAACGTCCTGACTTTC; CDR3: CASSEGHPGTGAGANVLTF
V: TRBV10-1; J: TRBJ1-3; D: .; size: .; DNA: TGCGCCAGCAGTCCCCAGAGCACTGGAAACACCATATATTTT; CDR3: CASSPQSTGNTIYF
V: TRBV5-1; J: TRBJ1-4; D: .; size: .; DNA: TGCGCCAGCAGCTTGAGTACAGGGACTACTGAAAAACTGTTTTTT; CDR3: CASSLSTGTTEKLFF
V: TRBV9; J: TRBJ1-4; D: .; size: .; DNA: TGTGCCAGCAGCAGCCGACAGAAACCTGAAAAACTGTTTTTT; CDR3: CASSSRQKPEKLFF
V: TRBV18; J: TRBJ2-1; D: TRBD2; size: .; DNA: TGTGCCAGCACACGACCGGGACTAGCGCCCGCATCCCCACCAAATGAGCAGTTCTTC; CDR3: CASTRPGLAPASPPNEQFF
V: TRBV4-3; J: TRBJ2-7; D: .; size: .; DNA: TGCGCCAGCAGCCAAGATTTAAACAGGGTAAGCGACGAGCAGTACTTC; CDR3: CASSQDLNRVSDEQYF
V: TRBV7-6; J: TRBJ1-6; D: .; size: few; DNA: TGTGCCAGCAGCGCATTGGGTTCCTATAATTCACCCCTCCACTTT; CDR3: CASSALGSYNSPLHF
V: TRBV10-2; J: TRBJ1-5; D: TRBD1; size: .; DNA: TGCGCCAGCAGGCCTGGGACAGGAAATCAGCCCCAGCATTTT; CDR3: CASRPGTGNQPQHF
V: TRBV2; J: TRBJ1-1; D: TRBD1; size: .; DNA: TGTGCCAGCAGTGAAGTCGCAGGGACAGGGACCATGAACACTGAAGCCTTCTTT; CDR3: CASSEVAGTGTMNTEAFF
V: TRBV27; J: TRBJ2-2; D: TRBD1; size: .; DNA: TGTGCCAGCAGCCCCGGGACAGCTAACACCGGGGAGCTGTTTTTT; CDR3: CASSPGTANTGELFF
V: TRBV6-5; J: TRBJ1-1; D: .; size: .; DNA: TGTGCCAGCAGTTACTCGAACACAAACACTGAAGCTTTCTTT; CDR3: CASSYSNTNTEAFF
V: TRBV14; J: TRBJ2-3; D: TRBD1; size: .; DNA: TGTGCCAGCAGCCCAATATCACCCTGGGGACAGGGAGTAGGTCGCACAGATACGCAGTATTTT; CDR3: CASSPISPWGQGVGRTDTQYF
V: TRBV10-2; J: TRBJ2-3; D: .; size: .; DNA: TGCGCCACCTGTACACTTAGCACAGATACGCAGTATTTT; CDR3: CATCTLSTDTQYF
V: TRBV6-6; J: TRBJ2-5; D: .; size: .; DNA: TGTGCCAGCAGTTACTCGACAGCGAAGTGGGAGACCCAGTACTTC; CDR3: CASSYSTAKWETQYF
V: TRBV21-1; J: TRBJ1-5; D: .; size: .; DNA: TGTGCCAGCAGCGGGACCGAGGCAGGGACGAGCAATCAGCCCCAGCATTTT; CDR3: CASSGTEAGTSNQPQHF
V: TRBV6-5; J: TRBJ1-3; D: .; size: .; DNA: TGTGCCAGTACGTCTCCGGGAAACACCATATATTTT; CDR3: CASTSPGNTIYF
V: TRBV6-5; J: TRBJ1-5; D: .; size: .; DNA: TGTGCCAGCCTCGGCGGGGGCGTCAATCAGCCCCAGCATTTT; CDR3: CASLGGGVNQPQHF
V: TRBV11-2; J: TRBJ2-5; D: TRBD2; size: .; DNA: TGTGCCAGCAGCTTCACTAGCGGGGGGGAAGAGACCCAGTACTTC; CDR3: CASSFTSGGEETQYF
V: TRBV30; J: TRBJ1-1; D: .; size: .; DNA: TGTGCGGGGGCAGGGGATACTGAAGCTTTCTTT; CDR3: CAGAGDTEAFF
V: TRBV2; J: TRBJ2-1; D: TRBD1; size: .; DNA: TGTGCCATCAAAACAGGGGCGTCCTACAATGAGCAGTTCTTC; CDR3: CAIKTGASYNEQFF
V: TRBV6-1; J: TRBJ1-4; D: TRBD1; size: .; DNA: TGTGCCAGCAGTGACAGGGGGTCTAATGAAAAACTGTTTTTT; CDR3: CASSDRGSNEKLFF
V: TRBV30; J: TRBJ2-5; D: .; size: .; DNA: TGTGCCTGGAGTCACATTTTGACGGAGACCCAGTACTTC; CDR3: CAWSHILTETQYF
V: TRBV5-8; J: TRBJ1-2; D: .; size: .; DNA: TGTGCCAGCAACTTTGGGCGCTTGGAGGGCTACACCTTC; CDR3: CASNFGRLEGYTF
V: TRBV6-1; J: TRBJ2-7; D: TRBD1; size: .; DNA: TGTGCCAGCGTCTGGACAGGGAGAAGCGACGAGCAGTACTTC; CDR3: CASVWTGRSDEQYF
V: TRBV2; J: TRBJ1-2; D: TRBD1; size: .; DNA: TGTGCCAGCATCGGACAGGGAGCGGATGGCTACACCTTC; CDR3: CASIGQGADGYTF
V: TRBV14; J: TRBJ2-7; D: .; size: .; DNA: TGTGCCAGCAGCCGAGGACACTTGTACGAGCAGTACTTC; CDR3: CASSRGHLYEQYF
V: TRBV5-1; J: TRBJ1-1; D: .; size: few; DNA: TGCGCCAGCAGCTTGGCCAGTAGGGGCACTGAAGCTTTCTTT; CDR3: CASSLASRGTEAFF
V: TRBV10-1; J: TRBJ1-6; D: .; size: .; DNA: TGCGCCAGCAGTGAGCGAGAAACAGAGAAATTCACCCTCCACTTT; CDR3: CASSERETEKFTLHF
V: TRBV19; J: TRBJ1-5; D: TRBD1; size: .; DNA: TGTGCCAGTAGTACCCCTCAGTGGGGGACAGAAGATCAGCCCCAGCATTTT; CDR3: CASSTPQWGTEDQPQHF
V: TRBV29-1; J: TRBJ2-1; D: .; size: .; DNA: TGCAGCGTTGAAGGGGCAGGTCTCAATGAGCAGTTCTTC; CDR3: CSVEGAGLNEQFF
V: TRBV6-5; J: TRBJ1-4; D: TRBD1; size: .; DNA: TGTGCCAGCAGACCAACAGGGGAGGTCGAAAAACTGTTTTTT; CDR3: CASRPTGEVEKLFF
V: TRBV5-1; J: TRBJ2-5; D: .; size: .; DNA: TGCGCCAGCAGCTCGTTAGTTGAAGAGACCCAGTACTTC; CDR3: CASSSLVEETQYF
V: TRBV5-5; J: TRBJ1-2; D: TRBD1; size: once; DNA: TGTGCCAGCAAGGGGACAGGGGTCAACTATGGCTACACCTTC; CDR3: CASKGTGVNYGYTF
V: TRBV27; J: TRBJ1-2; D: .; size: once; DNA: TGTGCCAGCAGTTTATCTGCAGGGGCCCCCTATGGCTACACCTTC; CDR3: CASSLSAGAPYGYTF
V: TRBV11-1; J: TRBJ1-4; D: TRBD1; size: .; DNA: TGTGCCAGCAGCCAGGGGGCCAAGACTAATGAAAAACTGTTTTTT; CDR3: CASSQGAKTNEKLFF
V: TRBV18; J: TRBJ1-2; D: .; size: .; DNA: TGTGCCAGCTCACCAACAGAAAACTATGGCTACACCTTC; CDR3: CASSPTENYGYTF
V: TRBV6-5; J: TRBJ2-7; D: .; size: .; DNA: TGTGCCAGCAGTTCCCCGGGGGACTACGAGCAGTACTTC; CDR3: CASSSPGDYEQYF
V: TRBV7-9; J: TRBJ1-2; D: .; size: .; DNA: TGTGCCAGCAGCTTAACGGAGGATGGCTACACCTTC; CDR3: CASSLTEDGYTF
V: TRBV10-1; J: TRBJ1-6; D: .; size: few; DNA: TGCGCCAGCAGTGAGACAGGGTTCGGCTCACCCCTCCACTTT; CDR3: CASSETGFGSPLHF